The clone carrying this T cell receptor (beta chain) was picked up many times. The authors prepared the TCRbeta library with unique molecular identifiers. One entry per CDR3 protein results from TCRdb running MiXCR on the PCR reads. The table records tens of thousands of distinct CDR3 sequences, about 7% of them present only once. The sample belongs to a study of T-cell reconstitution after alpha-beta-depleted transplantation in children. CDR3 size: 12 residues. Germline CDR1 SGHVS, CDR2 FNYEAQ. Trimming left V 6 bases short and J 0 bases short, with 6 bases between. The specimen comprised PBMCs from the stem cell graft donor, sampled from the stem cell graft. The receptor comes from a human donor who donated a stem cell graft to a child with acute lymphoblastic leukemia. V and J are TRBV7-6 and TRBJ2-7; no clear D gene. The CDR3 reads CASSINSYEQYF. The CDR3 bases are TGTGCCAGCAGTATAAACTCCTACGAGCAGTACTTC.